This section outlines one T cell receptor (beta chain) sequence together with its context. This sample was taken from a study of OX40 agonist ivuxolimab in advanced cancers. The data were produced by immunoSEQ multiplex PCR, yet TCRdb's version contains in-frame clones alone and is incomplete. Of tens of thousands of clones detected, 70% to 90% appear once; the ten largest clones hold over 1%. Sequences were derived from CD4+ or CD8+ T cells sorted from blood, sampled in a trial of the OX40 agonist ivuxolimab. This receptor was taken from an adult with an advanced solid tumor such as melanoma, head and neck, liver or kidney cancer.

CDR3 sequence: CASSLGRAIQETQYF. In nucleotides, the CDR3 is TGTGCCAGCAGTCTCGGTCGAGCAATCCAAGAGACCCAGTACTTC. V usage is TRBV2 and J usage is TRBJ2-5; D unclear. V shed 5 bases and J shed 1 base, with 14 bases lying between them. The CDR3 runs 15 residues. Looked up from germline, CDR1 is SNHLY and CDR2 is FYNNEI. The full variable domain, with the rest looked up from reference TRBV2 and TRBJ2-5, is EPEVTQTPSHQVTQMGQEVILRCVPISNHLYFYWYRQILGQKVEFLVSFYNNEISEKSEIFDDQFSVERPDGSNFTLKIRSTKLEDSAMYFCASSLGRAIQETQYFGPGTRLLVL.